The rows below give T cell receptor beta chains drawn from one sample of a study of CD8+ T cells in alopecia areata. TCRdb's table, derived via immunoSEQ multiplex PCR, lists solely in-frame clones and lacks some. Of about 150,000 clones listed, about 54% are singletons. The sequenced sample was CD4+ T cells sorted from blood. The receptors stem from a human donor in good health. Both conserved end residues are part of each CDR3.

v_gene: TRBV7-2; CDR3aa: CASIYLGGRDTEAFF
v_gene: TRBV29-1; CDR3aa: CSVDLDSAEAFF
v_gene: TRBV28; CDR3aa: CASSRWDEQFF
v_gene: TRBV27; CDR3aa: CASSLFGRDELFF
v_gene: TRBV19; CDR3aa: CASGGLGYEQYF
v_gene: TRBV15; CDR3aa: CATSREVAGGGETQYF
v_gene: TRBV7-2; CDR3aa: CASSLGQINIQYF
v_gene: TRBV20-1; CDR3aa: CSAFDQETQYF
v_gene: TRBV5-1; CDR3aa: CASSHVRVEQFF
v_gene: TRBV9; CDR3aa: CASSPGAASGRAAETQYF
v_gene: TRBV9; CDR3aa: CASRWTTPQYEQYF
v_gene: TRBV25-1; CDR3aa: CASSGQVSYNEQFF
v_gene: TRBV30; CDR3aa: CAWRTSGSGGQYF
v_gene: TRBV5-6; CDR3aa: CASSLVGGAPEAFF
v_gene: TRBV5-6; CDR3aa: CASSLVRGGFYEQYF
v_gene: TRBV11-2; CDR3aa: CASSLRAGGDNQPQHF